These T cell receptor beta chains were read from a single sample in a study of CD8+ T cells in alopecia areata. The data were produced by immunoSEQ multiplex PCR, yet TCRdb's version contains in-frame clones alone and is incomplete. The sample shows about 150,000 clones, roughly 54% of them seen only once. Sequencing used CD8+ T cells sorted from blood, obtained at week 4, from a patient treated with tofacitinib. These receptors all stem from a human donor with alopecia areata. The CDR3 runs from the conserved cysteine through the conserved F or W. The D gene is left open where the match is weak. The size entry is marked missing in some rows and otherwise reads once, few, many or a size class.

CDR3nt,CDR3aa,d_gene,v_gene,abundance,j_gene
TGCAGCGTTGATGGGACAGGGGGCGGCGAACAGACCCAGTACTTC,CSVDGTGGGEQTQYF,TRBD1,TRBV29-1,.,TRBJ2-5
TGCAGCGTTGTGCCTCGACTAGCGGGGGGGCCGGGAAGCACAGATACGCAGTATTTT,CSVVPRLAGGPGSTDTQYF,TRBD2,TRBV29-1,.,TRBJ2-3
TGTGCCAGCAGCTTAGTTCTGGGTGCGGATGAGCAGTTCTTC,CASSLVLGADEQFF,.,TRBV13,.,TRBJ2-1
TGTGCCAGCGGGACAGGGCCCTTAGCTAACTATGGCTACACCTTC,CASGTGPLANYGYTF,TRBD1,TRBV25-1,.,TRBJ1-2
TGCGCCAGCAGTGATGGGGACGGGTACGAGCAGTACTTC,CASSDGDGYEQYF,.,TRBV4-1,.,TRBJ2-7
TGTGCCTGGAGGGCAACGAACACCGGGGAGCTGTTTTTT,CAWRATNTGELFF,.,TRBV30,.,TRBJ2-2
TGCGCCAGCAGCCAAGATCGTGGGGGGTCTTACAATGAGCAGTTCTTC,CASSQDRGGSYNEQFF,.,TRBV4-3,few,TRBJ2-1
TGTGCCTGGAGTGTAATCGGGGACACTGAAGCTTTCTTT,CAWSVIGDTEAFF,.,TRBV30,.,TRBJ1-1
TGTGCCAGCAGCTTCGTGGGTGGGACTCACCCCTTC,CASSFVGGTHPF,.,TRBV7-9,.,TRBJ1-2
TGCAGCGTTGAAGGAATCAGGGACACCGGGGAGCTGTTTTTT,CSVEGIRDTGELFF,.,TRBV29-1,few,TRBJ2-2
TGCGCCAGCAGCCAAGTCAGGGCCGGGGAGCTGTTTTTT,CASSQVRAGELFF,.,TRBV4-1,.,TRBJ2-2
TGTGCCAGCAGTGAATGGCACACTGAAGCTTTCTTT,CASSEWHTEAFF,.,TRBV2,.,TRBJ1-1
TGTGCCAGCAGCCCCGGGGGGGCCGCCTATGGCTACACCTTC,CASSPGGAAYGYTF,.,TRBV9,.,TRBJ1-2
TGTGCCAGCAGTTACTCGATACAGTACACCGGGGAGCTGTTTTTT,CASSYSIQYTGELFF,.,TRBV6-5,.,TRBJ2-2
TGCGCCAGCGGAGCCTACAATGAGCAGTTCTTC,CASGAYNEQFF,.,TRBV10-2,few,TRBJ2-1
TGTGCCAGCAGTTTAACTGGGAGAGGCTATGGCTACACCTTC,CASSLTGRGYGYTF,.,TRBV27,.,TRBJ1-2
TGCGCCAGCAGCTTAGAAGATCCCTCCTACAATGAGCAGTTCTTC,CASSLEDPSYNEQFF,.,TRBV5-1,.,TRBJ2-1
TGTGCCAGCAGTGATTCTGGAGGCAGTGGCTACACCTTC,CASSDSGGSGYTF,.,TRBV25-1,few,TRBJ1-2
TGTGCCAGCCGCCCCCGAGTGGGGGGGAGCAATGAGCAGTTCTTC,CASRPRVGGSNEQFF,TRBD2,TRBV4-2,.,TRBJ2-1
TGTGCCAGCAGCTACCGGGCCAGTTATGACTACACCTTC,CASSYRASYDYTF,.,TRBV7-8,few,TRBJ1-2
TGTGCCAGCAGTCCGCAGGTCTATCAGCCCCAGCATTTT,CASSPQVYQPQHF,.,TRBV27,.,TRBJ1-5
TGTGCCTGGAGTATCACAGGGGAAGGGCCCCAGCATTTT,CAWSITGEGPQHF,TRBD1,TRBV30,.,TRBJ1-5
TGTGCCAGCAGCCAAGACAGGGGACCCGACGAGCAGTACTTC,CASSQDRGPDEQYF,.,TRBV4-2,.,TRBJ2-7
TGTGCCAGCAGCCACGACGGGAAGGATACGCAGTATTTT,CASSHDGKDTQYF,.,TRBV7-2,.,TRBJ2-3
TGTGCCAGCAGCTTGGGGACAGCACTCCACTTT,CASSLGTALHF,.,TRBV5-6,few,TRBJ1-6
TGCGCCAGCAGCCAACCTGGACAGGGGGCTAGTGGCTACACCTTC,CASSQPGQGASGYTF,TRBD1,TRBV4-1,.,TRBJ1-2
TGTGCCAGCAGCTTAGGGCCAGGGGGCAGGGAGACCCAGTACTTC,CASSLGPGGRETQYF,TRBD1,TRBV7-2,few,TRBJ2-5
TGCGCCAGCAGCCTCCGCCTTTCTGAAAAACTGTTTTTT,CASSLRLSEKLFF,.,TRBV4-3,.,TRBJ1-4
TGTGCCTGGAGTGTAGGGGCGGGGTCTTCCTACGAGCAGTACTTC,CAWSVGAGSSYEQYF,.,TRBV30,.,TRBJ2-7
TGTGCCTGGAATTCCGGATTAGAGCAGTACTTC,CAWNSGLEQYF,.,TRBV30,.,TRBJ2-7
TGTGCCAGCAGCGGCTTAGGGGCGAGTAACTATGGCTACACCTTC,CASSGLGASNYGYTF,.,TRBV9,few,TRBJ1-2
TGCGCCAGCAGCTTCCGGGACAGCTACGAGCAGTACTTC,CASSFRDSYEQYF,TRBD1,TRBV5-1,.,TRBJ2-7
TGTGCCAGCAGCCAAGGGGGACTCGACACAGATACGCAGTATTTT,CASSQGGLDTDTQYF,.,TRBV4-2,.,TRBJ2-3
TGTGCCAGCAGCCAAGGACGGAATTATGGCTACACCTTC,CASSQGRNYGYTF,.,TRBV14,.,TRBJ1-2
TGTGCCGCTCCTTCAGGGGACACCGGGGAGCTGTTTTTT,CAAPSGDTGELFF,.,TRBV6-1,.,TRBJ2-2
TGTGCCAGCAGCTGGACTAGCACCATCACAGATACGCAGTATTTT,CASSWTSTITDTQYF,TRBD2,TRBV9,.,TRBJ2-3
TGTGCCAGCAGCATCGCCGGGACAGGGGAATGGGTCTATGGCTACACCTTC,CASSIAGTGEWVYGYTF,TRBD1,TRBV11-2,.,TRBJ1-2
TGCAGCGCCTTCCACGGGGGCGGCACCGGGGAGCTGTTTTTT,CSAFHGGGTGELFF,.,TRBV29-1,.,TRBJ2-2
TGTGCCGGAACTAGCGGGGGGTCCAATGAGCAGTTCTTC,CAGTSGGSNEQFF,TRBD2,TRBV30,.,TRBJ2-1
TGTGCCAGCGTTCATGGCGGGGAGCTGTTTTTT,CASVHGGELFF,.,TRBV25-1,.,TRBJ2-2
TGTGCCAGCAGCTTCCAGGGGGCGCCTAATGAAAAACTGTTTTTT,CASSFQGAPNEKLFF,TRBD1,TRBV5-6,.,TRBJ1-4
TGCGCCAGCAGCTTCGGAGGGGGCTACGAGCAGTACTTC,CASSFGGGYEQYF,.,TRBV5-1,.,TRBJ2-7
TGTGCCAGCAGCCTTTTCCCCACCGACAGCTACCAAGAGACCCAGTACTTC,CASSLFPTDSYQETQYF,.,TRBV7-9,.,TRBJ2-5
TGCACAATTCTCCGGGGGAACACTGAAGCTTTCTTT,CTILRGNTEAFF,.,TRBV29-1,.,TRBJ1-1
TGCAGCGTTCGGGCCGTCGAGCAGTACTTC,CSVRAVEQYF,.,TRBV29-1,.,TRBJ2-7
TGTGCTTCCGGGACAGGGTCCTACGAGCAGTACTTC,CASGTGSYEQYF,TRBD1,TRBV6-5,.,TRBJ2-7
TGTGCCATCGGGGCTAGGGGTACCGGGGAGCTGTTTTTT,CAIGARGTGELFF,.,TRBV2,.,TRBJ2-2
TGCAGCGTTATAGACTATGGCTACACCTTC,CSVIDYGYTF,.,TRBV29-1,.,TRBJ1-2
TGTGCCAGCAGCAGAGGAGGGAACTATGGCTACACCTTC,CASSRGGNYGYTF,.,TRBV21-1,.,TRBJ1-2
TGCAGCGTTGAGGCGACAGGGGGGTCCTACGAGCAGTACTTC,CSVEATGGSYEQYF,TRBD1,TRBV29-1,few,TRBJ2-7
TGTGCCAGCAGTTTAGGGTGGGGAATTCGGCCCCAGCATTTT,CASSLGWGIRPQHF,.,TRBV27,once,TRBJ1-5
TGTGCCAGCAGCCAGACTAGCGGGGGGGCGGATACGCAGTATTTT,CASSQTSGGADTQYF,TRBD2,TRBV6-4,many,TRBJ2-3
TGTGCCAGCAGCGGACCAGGGGAAGGGGACACTGAAGCTTTCTTT,CASSGPGEGDTEAFF,.,TRBV11-2,.,TRBJ1-1
TGTGCCAGCAGAACCCTTTTTCGAAACTATGGCTACACCTTC,CASRTLFRNYGYTF,.,TRBV6-5,.,TRBJ1-2
TGTGCCAGCAGCCCAACTACGGCCAATCAGCCCCAGCATTTT,CASSPTTANQPQHF,.,TRBV2,.,TRBJ1-5
TGTGCCAGCAGTACCTTCGGGGGGTTCGGAAACACCATATATTTT,CASSTFGGFGNTIYF,.,TRBV27,.,TRBJ1-3
TGTGCCTGGAGTGTAGGGGTCAGCACAGATACGCAGTATTTT,CAWSVGVSTDTQYF,.,TRBV30,.,TRBJ2-3
TGTGCCAGCAGTTACTCGATCCCCAGCCCGTATCAGCCCCAGCATTTT,CASSYSIPSPYQPQHF,.,TRBV6-5,few,TRBJ1-5